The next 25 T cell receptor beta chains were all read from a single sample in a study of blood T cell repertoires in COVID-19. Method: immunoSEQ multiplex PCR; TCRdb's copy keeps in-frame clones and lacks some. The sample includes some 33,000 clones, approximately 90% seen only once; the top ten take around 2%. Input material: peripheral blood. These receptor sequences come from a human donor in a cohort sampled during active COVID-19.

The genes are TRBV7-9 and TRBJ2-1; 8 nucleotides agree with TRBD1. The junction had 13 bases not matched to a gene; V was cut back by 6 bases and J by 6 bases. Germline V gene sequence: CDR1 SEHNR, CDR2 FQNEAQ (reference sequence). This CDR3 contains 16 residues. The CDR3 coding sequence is TGTGCCAGCAGTTTACCCTCCGGGACAGGTAGCAATGAGCAGTTCTTC. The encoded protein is CASSLPSGTGSNEQFF.

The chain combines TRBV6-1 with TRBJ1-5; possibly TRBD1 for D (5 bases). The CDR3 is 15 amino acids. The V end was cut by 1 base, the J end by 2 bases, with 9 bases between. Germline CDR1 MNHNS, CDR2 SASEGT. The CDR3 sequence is CASSEGRVGNQPQHF. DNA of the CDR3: TGTGCCAGCAGTGAAGGCAGGGTCGGCAATCAGCCCCAGCATTTT.

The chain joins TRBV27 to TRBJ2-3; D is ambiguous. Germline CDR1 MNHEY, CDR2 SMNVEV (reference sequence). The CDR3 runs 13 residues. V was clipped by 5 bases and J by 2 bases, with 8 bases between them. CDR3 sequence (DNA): TGTGCCAGCAGTCCTTCGTCCACAGATACGCAGTATTTT. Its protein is CASSPSSTDTQYF.

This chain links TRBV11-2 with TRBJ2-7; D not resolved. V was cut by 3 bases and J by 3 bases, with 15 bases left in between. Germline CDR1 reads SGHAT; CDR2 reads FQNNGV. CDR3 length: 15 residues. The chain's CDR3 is CASSLTPEKVYEQYF. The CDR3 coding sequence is TGTGCCAGCAGCTTGACACCTGAAAAGGTCTACGAGCAGTACTTC.

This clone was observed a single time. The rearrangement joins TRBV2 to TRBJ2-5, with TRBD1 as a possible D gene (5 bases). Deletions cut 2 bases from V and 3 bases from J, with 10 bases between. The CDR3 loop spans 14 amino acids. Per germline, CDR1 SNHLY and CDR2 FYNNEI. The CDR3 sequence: CASSESAGKETQYF. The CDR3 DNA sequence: TGTGCCAGCAGTGAATCGGCAGGGAAAGAGACCCAGTACTTC.

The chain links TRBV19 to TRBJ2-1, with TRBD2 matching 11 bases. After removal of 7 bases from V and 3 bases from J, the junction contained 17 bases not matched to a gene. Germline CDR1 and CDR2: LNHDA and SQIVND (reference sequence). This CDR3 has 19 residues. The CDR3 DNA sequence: TGTGCCAGTACCAGGGCGGCGCTAGCGGGGGGTACCTACTACAATGAGCAGTTCTTC. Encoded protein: CASTRAALAGGTYYNEQFF.

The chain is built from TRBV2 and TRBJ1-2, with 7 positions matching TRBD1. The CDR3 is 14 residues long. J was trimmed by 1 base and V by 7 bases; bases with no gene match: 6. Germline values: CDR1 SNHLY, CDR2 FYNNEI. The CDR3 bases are TGTGCCAGCATTCCGGGACAGATTAACTATGGCTACACCTTC. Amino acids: CASIPGQINYGYTF.

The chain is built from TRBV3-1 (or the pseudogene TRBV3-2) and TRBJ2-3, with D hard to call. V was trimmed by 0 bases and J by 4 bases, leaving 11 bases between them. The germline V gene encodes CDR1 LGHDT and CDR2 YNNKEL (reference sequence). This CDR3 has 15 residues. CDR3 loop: CASSQDPSSSDTQYF. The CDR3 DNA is TGTGCCAGCAGCCAAGATCCCTCCAGTTCAGATACGCAGTATTTT.

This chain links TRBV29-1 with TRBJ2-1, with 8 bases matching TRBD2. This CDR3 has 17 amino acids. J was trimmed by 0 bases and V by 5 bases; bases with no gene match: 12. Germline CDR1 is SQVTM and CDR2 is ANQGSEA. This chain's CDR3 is CSVRGGGTSLSYNEQFF. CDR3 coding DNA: TGCAGCGTTCGTGGCGGGGGGACAAGCCTCTCCTACAATGAGCAGTTCTTC.

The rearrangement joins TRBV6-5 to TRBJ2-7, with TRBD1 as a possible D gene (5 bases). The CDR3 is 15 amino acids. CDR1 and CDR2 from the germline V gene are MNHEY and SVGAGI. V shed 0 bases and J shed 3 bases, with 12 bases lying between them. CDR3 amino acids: CASSYSGRANYEQYF. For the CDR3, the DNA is TGTGCCAGCAGTTACTCTGGCAGGGCCAACTACGAGCAGTACTTC.

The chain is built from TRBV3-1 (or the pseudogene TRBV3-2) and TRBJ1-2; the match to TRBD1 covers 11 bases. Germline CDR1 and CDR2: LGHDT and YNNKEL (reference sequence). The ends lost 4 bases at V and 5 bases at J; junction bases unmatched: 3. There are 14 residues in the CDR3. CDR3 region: CASSRTGGTYGYTF. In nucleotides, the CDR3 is TGTGCCAGCAGCCGGACAGGGGGCACGTATGGCTACACCTTC.

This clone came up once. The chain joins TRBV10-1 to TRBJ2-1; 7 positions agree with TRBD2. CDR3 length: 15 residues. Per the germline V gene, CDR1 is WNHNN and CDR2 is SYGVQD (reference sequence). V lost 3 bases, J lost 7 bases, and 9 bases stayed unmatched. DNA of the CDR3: TGCGCCAGCAGTGACGGCGGGAGCTTGGGTAATGAGCAGTTCTTC. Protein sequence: CASSDGGSLGNEQFF.

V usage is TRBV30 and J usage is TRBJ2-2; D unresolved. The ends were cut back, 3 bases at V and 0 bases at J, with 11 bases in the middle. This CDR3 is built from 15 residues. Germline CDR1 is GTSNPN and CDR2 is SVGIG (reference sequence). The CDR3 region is CAWRNPGSNTGELFF. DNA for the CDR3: TGTGCCTGGAGAAACCCAGGATCGAACACCGGGGAGCTGTTTTTT.

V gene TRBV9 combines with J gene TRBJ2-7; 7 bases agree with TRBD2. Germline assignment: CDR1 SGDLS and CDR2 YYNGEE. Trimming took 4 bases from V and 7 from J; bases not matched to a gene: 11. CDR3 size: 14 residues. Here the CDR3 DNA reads TGTGCCAGCAGCCCCTCGACTAGCCCTCAGGAGCAGTACTTC. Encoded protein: CASSPSTSPQEQYF. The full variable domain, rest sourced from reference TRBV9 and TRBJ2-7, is DSGVTQTPKHLITATGQRVTLRCSPRSGDLSVYWYQQSLDQGLQFLIQYYNGEERAKGNILERFSAQQFPDLHSELNLSSLELGDSALYFCASSPSTSPQEQYFGPGTRLTVT.

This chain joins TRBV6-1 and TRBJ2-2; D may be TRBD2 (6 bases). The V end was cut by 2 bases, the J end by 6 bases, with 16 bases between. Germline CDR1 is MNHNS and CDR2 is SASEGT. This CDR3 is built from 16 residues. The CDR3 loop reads CASSEYQAPGAGELFF. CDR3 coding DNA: TGTGCCAGCAGTGAATATCAGGCCCCGGGGGCCGGGGAGCTGTTTTTT.

This chain's CDR3 is CARSLSPTGQGCNEQYF. The CDR3 nucleotides read TGTGCCAGAAGCTTGAGCCCTACGGGACAGGGGTGCAACGAGCAGTACTTC. The chain has TRBV5-3 and TRBJ2-7, with TRBD1 identical over 10 bases. Being an ORF, TRBV5-3 has a function that is uncertain. There are 17 residues in the CDR3. The V gene end was trimmed by 1 base and the J gene end by 5 bases; junction bases not matched to a gene: 12.

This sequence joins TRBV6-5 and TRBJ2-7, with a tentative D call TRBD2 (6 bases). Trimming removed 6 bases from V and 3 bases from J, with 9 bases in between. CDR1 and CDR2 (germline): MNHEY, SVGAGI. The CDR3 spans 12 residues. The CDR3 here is CASSMGLYEQYF. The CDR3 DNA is TGTGCCAGCAGCATGGGACTCTACGAGCAGTACTTC.

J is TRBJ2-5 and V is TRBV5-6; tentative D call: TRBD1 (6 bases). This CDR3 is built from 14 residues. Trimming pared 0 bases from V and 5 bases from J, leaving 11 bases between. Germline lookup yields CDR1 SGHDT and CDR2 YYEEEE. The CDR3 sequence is CASSLVRQGETQYF. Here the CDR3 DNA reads TGTGCCAGCAGCTTGGTCCGCCAGGGGGAGACCCAGTACTTC. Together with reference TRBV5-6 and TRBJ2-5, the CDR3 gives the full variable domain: DAGVTQSPTHLIKTRGQQVTLRCSPKSGHDTVSWYQQALGQGPQFIFQYYEEEERQRGNFPDRFSGHQFPNYSSELNVNALLLGDSALYLCASSLVRQGETQYFGPGTRLLVL.

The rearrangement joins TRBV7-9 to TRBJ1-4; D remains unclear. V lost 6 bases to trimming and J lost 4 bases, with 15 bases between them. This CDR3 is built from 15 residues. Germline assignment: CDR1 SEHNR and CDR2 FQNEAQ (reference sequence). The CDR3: CASRPEGRFNEKLFF. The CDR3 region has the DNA TGTGCCAGCAGGCCCGAGGGCAGATTTAATGAAAAACTGTTTTTT.

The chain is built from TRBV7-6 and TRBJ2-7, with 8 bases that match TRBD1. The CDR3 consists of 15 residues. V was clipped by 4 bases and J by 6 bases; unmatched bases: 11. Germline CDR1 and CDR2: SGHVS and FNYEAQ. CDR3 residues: CASSSGQVSVGEQYF. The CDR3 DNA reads TGTGCCAGCAGCTCGGGACAGGTTAGTGTCGGCGAGCAGTACTTC.

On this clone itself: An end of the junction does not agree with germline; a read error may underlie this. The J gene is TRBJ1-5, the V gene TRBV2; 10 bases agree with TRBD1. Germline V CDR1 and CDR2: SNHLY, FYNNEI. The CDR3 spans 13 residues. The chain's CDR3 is CASSKGDRGRWNF. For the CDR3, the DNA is TGTGCCAGCAGTAAGGGCGACAGGGGGCGATGGAATTTT.

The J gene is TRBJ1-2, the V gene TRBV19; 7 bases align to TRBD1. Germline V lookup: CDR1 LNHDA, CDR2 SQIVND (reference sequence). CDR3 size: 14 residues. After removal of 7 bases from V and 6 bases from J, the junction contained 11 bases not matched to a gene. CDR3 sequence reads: CASIRSRDSNGYTF. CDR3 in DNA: TGTGCCAGTATCCGAAGCCGGGACAGCAATGGCTACACCTTC.

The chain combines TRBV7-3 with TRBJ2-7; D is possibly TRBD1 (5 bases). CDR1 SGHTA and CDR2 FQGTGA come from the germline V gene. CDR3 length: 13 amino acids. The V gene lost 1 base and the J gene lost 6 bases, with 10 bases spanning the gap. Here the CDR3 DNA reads TGTGCCAGCAGCTTAAATGGACAAGGCGAGCAGTACTTC. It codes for CASSLNGQGEQYF.

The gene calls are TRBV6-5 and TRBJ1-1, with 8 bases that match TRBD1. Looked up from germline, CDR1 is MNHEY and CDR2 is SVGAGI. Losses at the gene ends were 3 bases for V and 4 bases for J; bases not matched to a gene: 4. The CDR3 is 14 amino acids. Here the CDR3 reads CASSYGQGATEAFF. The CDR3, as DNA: TGTGCCAGCAGTTATGGGCAGGGGGCCACTGAAGCTTTCTTT.

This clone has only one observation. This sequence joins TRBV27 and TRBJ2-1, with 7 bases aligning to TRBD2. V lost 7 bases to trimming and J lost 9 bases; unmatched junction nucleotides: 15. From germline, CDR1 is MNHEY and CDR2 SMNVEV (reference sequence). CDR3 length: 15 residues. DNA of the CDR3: TGTGCCAGCACCGAAAGCGGGGCTTTAGGTTGTGAGCAGTTCTTC. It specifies CASTESGALGCEQFF.